This T cell receptor (beta chain) emerged from a study of blood T cell repertoires in COVID-19. On the study more broadly: COVID-19 samples, acute and convalescent, were from the United States, Italy and Spain. The analysed material was cDNA or gDNA that came from T cells, B-cell-depleted T cells, or PBMCs.

Per germline, CDR1 MNHEY and CDR2 SVGAGI. The V gene lost 6 bases and the J gene lost 1 base, with 9 bases spanning the gap. The CDR3 loop spans 13 amino acids. This clone was recorded once. Per the authors' pipeline: How many nucleated cells were present was estimated from reference gene primer amplification. This table comes from immunoSEQ multiplex PCR, and its TCRdb copy is limited to in-frame clones, with some not included. V, J and clone size are taken as reported in that table, and D and trimming were inferred from the DNA itself. The sample lists some 70,000 clones; 80% to 90% were seen once. The chain has TRBV6-5 and TRBJ1-1; D is uncertain. This receptor was taken from a woman of 80 years or more with active COVID-19. The specimen was peripheral blood. The CDR3 spells CASSQTSNTEAFF. In DNA form, the CDR3 reads TGTGCCAGCAGCCAGACATCGAACACTGAAGCTTTCTTT.